There are a few counts of the clone carrying this T cell receptor beta chain. Its antigen remains unidentified. After constant-region reverse-primer amplification, full-length variable regions underwent semi-nested PCR with Nested Universal Primer A. A single record per CDR3 protein comes from TCRdb applying MiXCR to the 5' RACE reads. The data show some 62,000 distinct CDR3 sequences, around 30% seen once. Study-level results: In terms of TCR gene usage, tumor memory CD4+ T cells clustered together with blood and lymph node memory CD4+ cells, as well as with lymph node naive CD4+ cells.

V gave up 2 bases and J gave up 2 bases, with 7 bases separating them. The CDR3 loop spans 13 amino acids. The V gene's germline CDR1 is ENHRY and CDR2 SYGVKD. Sequencing was performed on tumor-infiltrating naive CD4+ T cells sorted from the breast tumor. Sample subset: naive CD4+ T cells, CD4+CD45RA+CD25-. The sequence was collected from a female donor with breast cancer. The rearrangement links TRBV10-3 to TRBJ2-7; a weak D match, TRBD1 (6 bases). CDR3 nucleotides: TGTGCCATCAGTGAGGGACAGCCCTACGAGCAGTACTTC. Translated, it gives CAISEGQPYEQYF.